This note documents a single T cell receptor beta chain sequence. This sample stems from a study of cytomegalovirus exposure and HLA in healthy donors. The germline V gene has CDR1 SGHRS and CDR2 YFSETQ. The CDR3 contains 14 residues. V dropped 0 bases and J dropped 8 bases, with 14 bases sitting between them. PCR amplification relied on 60 Vbeta primers (plus 13 Jbeta primers). The method was immunoSEQ multiplex PCR; TCRdb's version includes in-frame clones alone and lacks a portion of them. The sample records under 150,000 clones, 65% to 90% being singletons. Donors were ostensibly healthy at sampling, although undocumented immune exposures were probable.

The sequenced sample was PBMCs. This receptor was obtained from a man aged 50-60 years in good health and CMV-seronegative. The chain employs TRBV5-1 and TRBJ1-2, with a tentative D call TRBD1 (5 bases). CDR3 sequence: CASSLGGPLRGYTF. DNA of the CDR3: TGCGCCAGCAGCTTGGGGGGCCCGCTTAGGGGCTACACCTTC.